This section outlines one TCR beta chain sequence together with its context. Its antigen remains undetermined. Base quality data are lacking; no much larger clone is found one base away. The sample belongs to a study of OX40 agonist ivuxolimab in advanced cancers. A note on the overall study: Ivuxolimab was an agonistic, fully human IgG2 monoclonal antibody directed against OX40 (CD134), a costimulatory receptor. Intravenous ivuxolimab was administered to patients every 2 weeks at six dose levels: 0.01, 0.1, 0.3, 1.5, 3 and 10 mg/kg. Of the 52 patients in dose escalation, approximately 20 had hepatocellular carcinoma, some 15 had melanoma, 9 had renal cell carcinoma and 9 had head and neck cancer. In the dose-escalation cohort, 82.7% of patients were male, and the mean age was about 55 years, with a range of about 23 to 85. Patients were allowed to have had prior anti-PD-1, anti-PD-L1 or anti-CTLA-4 therapy, and approximately 37% of the dose-escalation patients had been treated with checkpoint inhibitors. Three dose-escalation patients achieved partial responses, one with hepatocellular carcinoma and two with cutaneous melanoma. The point of sequencing TCRbeta in the periphery was to test whether ivuxolimab changed TCR sequence diversity and drove clonal T-cell expansion. The paper covers the monotherapy dose-escalation part of the phase I ivuxolimab trial, which included N ≈ 54 patients. General conclusions and limits of the study: In the 0.1-3.0 mg/kg groups, partial responders had among the lowest normalized peripheral clonal expansion, particularly in CD8+ T cells. At doses of 0.1 to 3.0 mg/kg, clonal expansion of both CD4+ and CD8+ blood T cells was observed from baseline to week 6. Low levels of normalized T-cell clonal expansion were also seen in some nonresponding patients. Which antigens the clonally expanded peripheral T cells were specific for was not determined. After ivuxolimab, CD8+ T cells had more expanded clones than CD4+ T cells on average.

The CDR3 numbers 16 residues from cysteine through phenylalanine. Only the CDR3 DNA stays, 48 bases, in frame from base 1. Taken from the germline V gene (reference sequence), the CDR1 and CDR2 loops are LNHNV and YYDKDF. V ends up 1 base short and J 5 bases short, with an unmatched junction base count of 11. For sequencing of the TCRbeta CDR3 region, genomic DNA was extracted from the sorted cells. TCRbeta CDR3 regions were sequenced using the immunoSEQ Assay. TCRdb holds this immuneACCESS table with in-frame rearrangements only. Some clones are missing; in checked studies, unresolved V genes explain under half, and the rest has no known cause. The sample has about 83,000 clones on record, around 92% of them singletons. Clones ranked in the top ten supply about 8.6% of the sample. Patients with a history of autoimmune disease or receiving systemic immunosuppression were excluded from the trial. Peripheral blood for TCR sequencing was drawn from every dose cohort at baseline, at cycle 4 day 1 and at cycle 7 day 1. The samples were drawn from a first-in-human, open-label, multicenter phase I dose-escalation trial of ivuxolimab. Adults with locally advanced or metastatic head and neck squamous cell, hepatocellular, melanoma or renal cell carcinoma were enrolled in the trial. Before TCR sequencing, CD4+ and CD8+ T cells were separately sorted from peripheral blood.

The sequences come from CD4+ or CD8+ T cells sorted from blood, collected in a trial of the OX40 agonist ivuxolimab. This clonotype originated in an adult with an advanced solid tumor such as melanoma, head and neck, liver or kidney cancer. Rearrangement joined TRBV15 to TRBJ2-7, and TRBD2 aligns with 7 junction nucleotides. Here is the DNA: TGTGCCACCAGCAGAGCGGAGCCCGGACTAGACCACGAGCAGTACTTC. This translates into CATSRAEPGLDHEQYF.